These T cell receptor beta chains were read from a single sample in a study of T cell repertoires in cytomegalovirus infection. TCRdb re-analysed the reads in MiXCR, keeping a single row per CDR3 protein. The table includes 510,000 or so distinct CDR3 sequences, 26% detected once. Material for sequencing was PBMCs. The receptors here all came from a human donor in good health (CMV status not recorded). Some clones in this sample may be carry-over from other donors' samples. Each CDR3 is given with its conserved first and last residue. The order of the fields is J gene, V gene, CDR3 protein.

j_call: TRBJ2-7
v_call: TRBV4-1
cdr3_aa: CASSLTSGRAYEQYF

j_call: TRBJ2-7
v_call: TRBV29-1
cdr3_aa: CSFSTPNSYEQYF

j_call: TRBJ2-6
v_call: TRBV12-3/TRBV12-4
cdr3_aa: CASSIIAGGLPSGANVLTF

j_call: TRBJ2-4
v_call: TRBV7-9
cdr3_aa: CASRANRGDKNIQYF

j_call: TRBJ2-7
v_call: TRBV6-6
cdr3_aa: CASSYGAGVHEQYF

j_call: TRBJ2-1
v_call: TRBV23-1
cdr3_aa: CASSQSKRGEGTYNEQFF

j_call: TRBJ2-2
v_call: TRBV10-3
cdr3_aa: CAISGGLAGDTGELFF

j_call: TRBJ2-1
v_call: TRBV11-3
cdr3_aa: CASSNQIGGLSYNEQFF

j_call: TRBJ1-3
v_call: TRBV24-1
cdr3_aa: CATSDLNDSGNTIYF

j_call: TRBJ2-2
v_call: TRBV11-2
cdr3_aa: CASSLRDAGLGGELFF

j_call: TRBJ2-5
v_call: TRBV7-9
cdr3_aa: CASSPSGVGQETQYF

j_call: TRBJ2-1
v_call: TRBV7-7
cdr3_aa: CASSQDGLSYNEQFF

j_call: TRBJ2-1
v_call: TRBV24-1
cdr3_aa: CATSDTGTFNNEQFF

j_call: TRBJ1-1
v_call: TRBV20-1
cdr3_aa: CSARWDRNTEAFF

j_call: TRBJ2-7
v_call: TRBV6-2/TRBV6-3
cdr3_aa: CASSPGLAGIGYEQYF

j_call: TRBJ2-5
v_call: TRBV20-1
cdr3_aa: CSAPGSSGGLETQYF